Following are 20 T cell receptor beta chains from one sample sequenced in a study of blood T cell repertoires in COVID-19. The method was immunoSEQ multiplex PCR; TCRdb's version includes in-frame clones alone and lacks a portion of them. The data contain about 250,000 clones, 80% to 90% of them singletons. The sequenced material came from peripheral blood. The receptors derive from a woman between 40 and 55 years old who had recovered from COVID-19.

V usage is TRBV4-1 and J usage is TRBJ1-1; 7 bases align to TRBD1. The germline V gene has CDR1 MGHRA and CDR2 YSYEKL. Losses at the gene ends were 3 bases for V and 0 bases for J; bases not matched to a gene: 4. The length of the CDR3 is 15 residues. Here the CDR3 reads CASSQPGQMNTEAFF. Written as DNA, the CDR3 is TGCGCCAGCAGCCAGCCGGGACAGATGAACACTGAAGCTTTCTTT.

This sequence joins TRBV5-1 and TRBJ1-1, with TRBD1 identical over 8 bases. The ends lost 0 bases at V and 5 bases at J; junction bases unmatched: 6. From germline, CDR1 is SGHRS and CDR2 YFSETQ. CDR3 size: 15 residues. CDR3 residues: CASSLVGRGQTEAFF. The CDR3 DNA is TGCGCCAGCAGCTTGGTAGGCAGGGGGCAGACTGAAGCTTTCTTT.

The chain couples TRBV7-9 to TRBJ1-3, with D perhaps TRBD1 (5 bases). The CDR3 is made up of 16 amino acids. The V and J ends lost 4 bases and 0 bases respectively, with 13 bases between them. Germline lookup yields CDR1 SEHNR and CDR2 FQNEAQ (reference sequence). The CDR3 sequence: CASSSPTVSSGNTIYF. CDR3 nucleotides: TGTGCCAGCAGCTCCCCGACAGTTAGCTCTGGAAACACCATATATTTT.

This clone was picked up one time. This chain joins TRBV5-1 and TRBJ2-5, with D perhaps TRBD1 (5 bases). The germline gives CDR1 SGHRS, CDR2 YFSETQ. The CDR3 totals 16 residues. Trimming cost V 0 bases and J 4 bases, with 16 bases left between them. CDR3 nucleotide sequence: TGCGCCAGCAGCTTGGGGCAGGGTAATTTTCGAGAGACCCAGTACTTC. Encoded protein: CASSLGQGNFRETQYF.

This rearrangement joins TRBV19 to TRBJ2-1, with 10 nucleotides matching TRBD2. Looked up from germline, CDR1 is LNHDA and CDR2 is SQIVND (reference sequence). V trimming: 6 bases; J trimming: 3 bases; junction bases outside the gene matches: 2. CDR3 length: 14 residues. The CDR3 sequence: CASRKREGYNEQFF. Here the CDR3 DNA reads TGTGCCAGTAGGAAGCGGGAGGGCTACAATGAGCAGTTCTTC.

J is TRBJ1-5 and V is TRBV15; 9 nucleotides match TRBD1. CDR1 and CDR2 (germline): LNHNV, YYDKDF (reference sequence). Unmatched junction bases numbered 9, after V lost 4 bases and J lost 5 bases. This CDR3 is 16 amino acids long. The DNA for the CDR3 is TGTGCCACCAGCAATTACAGGGGGCGCTGGGATCAGCCCCAGCATTTT. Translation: CATSNYRGRWDQPQHF.

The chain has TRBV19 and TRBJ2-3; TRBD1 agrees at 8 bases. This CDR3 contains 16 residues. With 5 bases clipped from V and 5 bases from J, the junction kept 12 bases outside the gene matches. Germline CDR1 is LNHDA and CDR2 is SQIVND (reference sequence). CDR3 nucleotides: TGTGCCAGTAGTCCTGGTACGGGACAGGTAGGAGATACGCAGTATTTT. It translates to CASSPGTGQVGDTQYF.

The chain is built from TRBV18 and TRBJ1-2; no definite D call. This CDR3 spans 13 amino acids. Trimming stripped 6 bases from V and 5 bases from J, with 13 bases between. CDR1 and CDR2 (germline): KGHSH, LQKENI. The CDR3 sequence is CASSPGELYGYTF. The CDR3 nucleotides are TGTGCCAGCTCTCCCGGGGAGCTGTATGGCTACACCTTC.

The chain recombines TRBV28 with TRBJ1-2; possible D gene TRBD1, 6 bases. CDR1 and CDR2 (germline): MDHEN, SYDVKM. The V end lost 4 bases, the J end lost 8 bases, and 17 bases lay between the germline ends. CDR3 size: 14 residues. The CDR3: CASSSSWGRAGYTF. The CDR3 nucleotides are TGTGCCAGCAGTTCTAGCTGGGGGCGGGCGGGCTACACCTTC.

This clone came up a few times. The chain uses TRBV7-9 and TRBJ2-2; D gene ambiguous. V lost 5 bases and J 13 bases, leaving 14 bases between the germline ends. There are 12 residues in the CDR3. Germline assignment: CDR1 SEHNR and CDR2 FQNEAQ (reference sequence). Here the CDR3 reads CASSPEVVGLFF. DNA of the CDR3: TGTGCCAGCAGCCCCGAGGTGGTTGGGCTGTTTTTT.

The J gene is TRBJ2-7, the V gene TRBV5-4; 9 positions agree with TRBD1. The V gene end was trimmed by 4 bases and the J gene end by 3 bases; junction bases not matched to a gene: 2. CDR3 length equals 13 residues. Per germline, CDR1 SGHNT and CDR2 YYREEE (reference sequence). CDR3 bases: TGTGCCAGCAGCACGGGACAGGGCTACGAGCAGTACGTC. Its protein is CASSTGQGYEQYV.

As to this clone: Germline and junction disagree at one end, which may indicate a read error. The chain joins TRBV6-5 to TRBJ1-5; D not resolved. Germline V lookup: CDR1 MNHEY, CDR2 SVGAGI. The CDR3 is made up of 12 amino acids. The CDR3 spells CASRALNEPQHF. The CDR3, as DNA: TGTGCCAGCAGGGCCCTCAATGAGCCCCAGCATTTT.

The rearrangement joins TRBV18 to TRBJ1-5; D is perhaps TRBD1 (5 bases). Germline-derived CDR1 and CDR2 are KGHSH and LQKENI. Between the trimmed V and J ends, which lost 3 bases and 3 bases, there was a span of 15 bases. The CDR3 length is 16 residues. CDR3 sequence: CASSPVGTYLNQPQHF. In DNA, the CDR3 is TGTGCCAGCTCACCCGTGGGGACTTATCTCAATCAGCCCCAGCATTTT.

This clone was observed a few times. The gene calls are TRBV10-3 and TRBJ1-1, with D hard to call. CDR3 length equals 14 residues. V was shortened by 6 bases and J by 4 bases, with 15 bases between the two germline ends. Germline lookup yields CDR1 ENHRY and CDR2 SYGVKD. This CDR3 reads CAIRRREVATEAFF. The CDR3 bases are TGTGCCATCAGGCGGCGGGAAGTGGCCACTGAAGCTTTCTTT.

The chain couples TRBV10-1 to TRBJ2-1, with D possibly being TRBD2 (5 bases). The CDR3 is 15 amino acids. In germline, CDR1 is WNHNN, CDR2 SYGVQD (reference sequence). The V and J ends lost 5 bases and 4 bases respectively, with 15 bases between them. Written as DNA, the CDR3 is TGCGCCAGCAGTCGTTTCAAGGGCGGGTACAATGAGCAGTTCTTC. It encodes CASSRFKGGYNEQFF.

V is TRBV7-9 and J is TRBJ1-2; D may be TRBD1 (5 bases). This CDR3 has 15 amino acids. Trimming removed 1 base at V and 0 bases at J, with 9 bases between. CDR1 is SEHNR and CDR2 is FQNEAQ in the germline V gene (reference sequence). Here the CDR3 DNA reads TGTGCCAGCAGCTTAGGGGGCGGAGCTAACTATGGCTACACCTTC. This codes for CASSLGGGANYGYTF.

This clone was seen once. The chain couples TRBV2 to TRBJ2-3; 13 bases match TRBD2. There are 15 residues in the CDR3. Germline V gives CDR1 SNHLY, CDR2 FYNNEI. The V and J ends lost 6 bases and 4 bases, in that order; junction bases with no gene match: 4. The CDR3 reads CASRKLAGGPDTQYF. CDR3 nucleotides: TGTGCCAGCAGAAAACTAGCGGGGGGGCCAGATACGCAGTATTTT.

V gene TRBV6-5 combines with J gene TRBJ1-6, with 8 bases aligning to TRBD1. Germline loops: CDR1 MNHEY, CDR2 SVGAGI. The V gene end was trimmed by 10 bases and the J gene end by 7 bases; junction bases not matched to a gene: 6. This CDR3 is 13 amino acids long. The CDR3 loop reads CAIWTGWNSPLHF. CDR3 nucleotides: TGTGCCATCTGGACAGGGTGGAATTCACCCCTCCACTTT.

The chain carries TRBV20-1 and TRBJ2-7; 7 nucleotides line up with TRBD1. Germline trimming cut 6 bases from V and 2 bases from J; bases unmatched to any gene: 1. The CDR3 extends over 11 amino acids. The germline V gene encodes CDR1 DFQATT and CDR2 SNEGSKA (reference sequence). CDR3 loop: CSAGGTYEQYF. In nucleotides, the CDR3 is TGCAGTGCAGGGGGCACCTACGAGCAGTACTTC.

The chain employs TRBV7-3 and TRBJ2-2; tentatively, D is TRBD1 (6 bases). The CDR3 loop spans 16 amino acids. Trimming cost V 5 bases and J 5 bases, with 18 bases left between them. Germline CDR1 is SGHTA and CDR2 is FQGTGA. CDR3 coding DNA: TGTGCCAGCAGCCCCGAAGTCTGGGGGCGAACCGGGGAGCTGTTTTTT. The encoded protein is CASSPEVWGRTGELFF.